This T cell receptor beta chain was retrieved from a study of OX40 agonist ivuxolimab in advanced cancers. Study-wide results and limits: Among T cells, CD8+ cells averaged more expanded clones than CD4+ cells. The work left the antigen specificity of expanded peripheral T cells undetermined.

The data were produced by immunoSEQ multiplex PCR, yet TCRdb's version contains in-frame clones alone and is incomplete. The table records tens of thousands of clones, more than 75% of them present only once. Per the germline V gene, CDR1 is SGHTA and CDR2 is FQGNSA. The CDR3 totals 12 residues. Deletions cut 5 bases from V and 7 bases from J, with 9 bases between. For this clone: Antigen specificity is unknown.

This clonotype originated in an adult with an advanced solid tumor such as melanoma, head and neck, liver or kidney cancer. The sequencing used CD4+ or CD8+ T cells sorted from blood, collected in a trial of the OX40 agonist ivuxolimab. J is TRBJ2-1 and V is TRBV7-2; D is perhaps TRBD2 (5 bases). CDR3 nucleotides: TGTGCCAGCAGCCCGTTAGCGAATGAGCAGTTCTTC. It encodes CASSPLANEQFF.